The clone carrying this TCR beta chain appeared a few times. Antigen specificity is unknown. This CDR3 comprises 12 residues. Germline-derived CDR1 and CDR2 are GTSNPN and SVGIG (reference sequence). Trimming cost V 1 base and J 3 bases, with 6 bases left between them. The record originates from a study of T cell repertoires in cytomegalovirus infection. About the study: Public TCR beta signatures provided an indication of both CMV infection and a matching HLA type. Study-wide results and limits: The ex vivo response was dominated by HLA-C-restricted CMV-specific TCR beta clonotypes. The study identified carriers of CMV plus the relevant HLA from cumulative public TCR beta family frequency.

Using its own MiXCR run on the reads, TCRdb lists one record per CDR3 protein. Among about 50,000 distinct CDR3 sequences listed, about 20% were seen once. The rearrangement uses TRBV30 and TRBJ2-5, with D perhaps matching TRBD1 or TRBD2 (5 bases each). This receptor was taken from a human donor in good health (CMV status not recorded). Some clones in this sample may be carry-over from other donors' samples. This sample comprised CD8+ T cells from cultured PBMCs, obtained from culture after CMV antigen stimulation. The DNA for the CDR3 is TGTGCCTGGAGTGGAGGGGAAGAGACCCAGTACTTC. Protein: CAWSGGEETQYF.